The 22 T cell receptor beta chains below were found in one sample sequenced in a study of shared clonotypes between healthy human individuals. TCRdb's table, derived via immunoSEQ multiplex PCR, lists solely in-frame clones and lacks some. The repertoire holds 950,000 to 1,300,000 clones, with about 75% as singletons. Material: memory CD4+ T cells sorted from blood. Subset described: CD45RA-negative fraction. These TCRs come from a man younger than 35 in good health.

This clone was recorded a few times. Other DNA sequences within the sample encode an identical CDR3. The genes are TRBV5-1 and TRBJ2-6; D call uncertain. The CDR3 is 14 residues long. Deletions cut 0 bases from V and 2 bases from J, with 3 bases between. Germline CDR1 is SGHRS and CDR2 is YFSETQ. The CDR3, as DNA: TGCGCCAGCAGCTTGGGGGCTGGGGCCAACGTCCTGACTTTC. Its translation is CASSLGAGANVLTF.

Turning to this clone: This could be a read error, since a much larger clone is one nucleotide away. The same CDR3 also results from other DNA sequences found in this sample. The V and J genes are TRBV7-9 and TRBJ2-7; D gene unclear. V lost 6 bases and J 1 base, leaving 4 bases between the germline ends. The CDR3 has 11 residues. Germline lookup yields CDR1 SEHNR and CDR2 FQNEAQ (reference sequence). The CDR3 coding sequence is TGTGCCAGCAGTAAATCCTACGAGCAGTACTTC. Translation gives CASSKSYEQYF.

The rearrangement links TRBV28 to TRBJ2-7, with D tentatively TRBD2 (6 bases). Germline V CDR1 and CDR2: MDHEN, SYDVKM. The CDR3 consists of 14 residues. Trimming cost V 7 bases and J 3 bases, with 16 bases left between them. This chain's CDR3 is CASTMGGTFYEQYF. Written as DNA, the CDR3 is TGTGCCAGCACTATGGGGGGAACCTTCTACGAGCAGTACTTC.

This chain links TRBV28 with TRBJ1-6; the D gene is possibly TRBD1 (5 bases). Germline V gene lookup returns CDR1 MDHEN and CDR2 SYDVKM. V dropped 6 bases and J dropped 2 bases, with 11 bases sitting between them. The CDR3 spans 15 residues. In nucleotides, the CDR3 is TGTGCCAGCAGGCAGGAGGGGACCTATAATTCACCCCTCCACTTT. As protein: CASRQEGTYNSPLHF.

This rearrangement joins TRBV28 to TRBJ1-2, with 7 nucleotides matching TRBD1. The CDR3 extends over 13 amino acids. V trimming: 8 bases; J trimming: 5 bases; junction bases outside the gene matches: 8. CDR1 is MDHEN and CDR2 is SYDVKM in the germline V gene. CDR3 residues: CASLRQGFYGYTF. CDR3 nucleotides: TGTGCCAGCCTCCGACAGGGCTTTTATGGCTACACCTTC.

The gene calls are TRBV27 and TRBJ1-2, with 7 bases identical to TRBD1. There are 12 residues in the CDR3. Germline assignment: CDR1 MNHEY and CDR2 SMNVEV (reference sequence). Trimming at V came to 4 bases and at J to 7 bases, leaving 3 bases not matched to a gene. CDR3 bases: TGTGCCAGCAGTTCCAGACAGGGTGGCTACACCTTC. Its translation is CASSSRQGGYTF.

The rearrangement links TRBV28 to TRBJ1-2; 9 nucleotides line up with TRBD1. The CDR3 length is 15 residues. The germline V gene has CDR1 MDHEN and CDR2 SYDVKM. V lost 8 bases to trimming and J lost 4 bases; unmatched junction nucleotides: 11. CDR3 nucleotide sequence: TGTGCCAGCGGGGACAGGGCCCTTACACTCTATGGCTACACCTTC. This codes for CASGDRALTLYGYTF.

This clone came up a few times. The chain couples TRBV5-1 to TRBJ1-2, with D unclear. This CDR3 contains 16 residues. CDR1 is SGHRS, CDR2 YFSETQ, per germline. Trimming pared 3 bases from V and 7 bases from J, leaving 22 bases between. The CDR3 nucleotides are TGCGCCAGCAGCTCAGTGGGTTTGACTCAGTCGGGTGGCTACACCTTC. It is translated as CASSSVGLTQSGGYTF.

This clone has just a few counts. The chain links TRBV6-1 to TRBJ1-2, with D perhaps TRBD1 (5 bases). The CDR3 has 14 residues. V was clipped by 7 bases and J by 4 bases, with 16 bases between them. Germline loops: CDR1 MNHNS, CDR2 SASEGT. The CDR3 reads CASTGSGTGYGYTF. For the CDR3, the DNA is TGTGCCAGCACTGGCTCCGGGACCGGCTATGGCTACACCTTC.

The sample holds one count of this clone. V and J are TRBV18 and TRBJ2-7, with D uncertain. V was cut by 1 base and J by 6 bases, with 13 bases left in between. The CDR3 spans 14 residues. CDR1 and CDR2 from the germline V gene are KGHSH and LQKENI. In DNA form, the CDR3 reads TGTGCCAGCTCACCACAGGAAAGATCTGCCGAGCAGTACTTC. Its protein product is CASSPQERSAEQYF.

The gene calls are TRBV7-2 and TRBJ1-2, with 7 bases lining up with TRBD1. The trim removed 1 base at V and 7 bases at J, leaving 6 bases unmatched. Germline V CDR1 and CDR2: SGHTA, FQGNSA. The CDR3 is 14 amino acids. CDR3 sequence reads: CASSLGGTAFGYTF. The CDR3 DNA sequence: TGTGCCAGCAGCTTAGGGGGGACAGCCTTTGGCTACACCTTC.

This sequence joins TRBV25-1 and TRBJ2-3; TRBD2 matches 7 bases. V gave up 3 bases and J gave up 3 bases; unmatched junction bases: 6. The CDR3 is 15 amino acids. Germline CDR1 reads MGHDK; CDR2 reads SYGVNS. The CDR3 coding sequence is TGTGCCAGCAGTGATGCGGGAGAATATACAGATACGCAGTATTTT. This codes for CASSDAGEYTDTQYF.

The chain uses TRBV2 and TRBJ2-7; TRBD1 matches at 11 bases. Germline V lookup: CDR1 SNHLY, CDR2 FYNNEI. V was clipped by 1 base and J by 6 bases; unmatched bases: 2. CDR3 length: 14 residues. CDR3 residues: CASSEGTGGFEQYF. The CDR3 DNA sequence: TGTGCCAGCAGTGAAGGGACAGGGGGCTTCGAGCAGTACTTC. The entire variable domain, with the rest obtained from reference TRBV2 and TRBJ2-7, is as follows: EPEVTQTPSHQVTQMGQEVILRCVPISNHLYFYWYRQILGQKVEFLVSFYNNEISEKSEIFDDQFSVERPDGSNFTLKIRSTKLEDSAMYFCASSEGTGGFEQYFGPGTRLTVT.

The genes are TRBV27 and TRBJ2-1, with 7 bases matching TRBD1. CDR1 is MNHEY, CDR2 SMNVEV, per germline (reference sequence). The V gene end was trimmed by 5 bases and the J gene end by 8 bases; junction bases not matched to a gene: 12. This CDR3 contains 15 residues. CDR3 sequence (DNA): TGTGCCAGCAGTACTACCCCTAGGGGGCGCGATGAGCAGTTCTTC. This translates into CASSTTPRGRDEQFF.

The CDR3 coding sequence is TGTGCCAGCTCAGGCGGGACTAGTGGCACCGGGGAGCTGTTTTTT. Residues: CASSGGTSGTGELFF. The chain carries TRBV18 and TRBJ2-2, with 8 bases lining up with TRBD2. The CDR3 runs 15 residues. The junction had 6 bases not matched to a gene; V was cut back by 5 bases and J by 4 bases. Germline CDR1 reads KGHSH; CDR2 reads LQKENI.

This clone came up once. This sequence joins TRBV11-2 and TRBJ1-6; D uncertain. Per germline, CDR1 SGHAT and CDR2 FQNNGV. The V end was cut by 3 bases, the J end by 7 bases, with 10 bases between. The CDR3 sequence is 14 residues long. DNA of the CDR3: TGTGCCAGCAGCTTGGTAATTTGGAATTCACCCCTCCACTTT. Its protein is CASSLVIWNSPLHF.

The chain uses TRBV5-1 and TRBJ1-3; D uncertain. With 1 base removed from V and 2 bases from J, the gap between germline ends came to 7 bases. CDR3 size: 14 residues. The germline CDR1 and CDR2 sequences are SGHRS and YFSETQ. CDR3 sequence (DNA): TGCGCCAGCAGCTTGTCTACAGCTGGAAACACCATATATTTT. It translates to CASSLSTAGNTIYF.

The chain joins TRBV27 to TRBJ2-2, with 9 nucleotides matching TRBD1. V was clipped by 6 bases and J by 3 bases; unmatched bases: 8. The germline gives CDR1 MNHEY, CDR2 SMNVEV (reference sequence). The CDR3 loop spans 16 amino acids. For the CDR3, the DNA is TGTGCCAGCAGAGTACGAGGGACAGGGTACACCGGGGAGCTGTTTTTT. Its protein is CASRVRGTGYTGELFF.

The chain couples TRBV6-5 to TRBJ2-3, with TRBD1 identical over 7 bases. The germline gives CDR1 MNHEY, CDR2 SVGAGI. V shed 5 bases, J shed 13 bases, and the junction held 15 bases outside the gene matches. The CDR3 runs to 14 residues. The CDR3 region is CASSPRQGTVAKYF. The CDR3 nucleotides read TGTGCCAGCAGTCCTCGACAGGGAACTGTTGCAAAGTATTTT.

The chain uses TRBV25-1 and TRBJ1-4; no definite D call. The V and J ends lost 3 bases and 4 bases respectively, with 12 bases between them. Per the germline V gene, CDR1 is MGHDK and CDR2 is SYGVNS. This CDR3 has 15 amino acids. CDR3 DNA: TGTGCCAGCAGTGAGACGTGGCCCGGTAATGAAAAACTGTTTTTT. Its translation is CASSETWPGNEKLFF.

This clone has a handful of counts. V and J are TRBV30 and TRBJ1-6; 9 positions match TRBD1. With 2 bases clipped from V and 7 bases from J, the junction kept 3 bases outside the gene matches. The CDR3 totals 14 residues. Per germline, CDR1 GTSNPN and CDR2 SVGIG (reference sequence). CDR3 sequence: CAWSFGTGNSPLHF. CDR3 DNA: TGTGCCTGGAGTTTTGGGACAGGGAATTCACCCCTCCACTTT.

The chain links TRBV6-1 to TRBJ1-2; unclear D gene. CDR1 and CDR2 from the germline V gene are MNHNS and SASEGT. Trimming cost V 7 bases and J 0 bases, with 15 bases left between them. This CDR3 region has 15 residues. CDR3 residues: CASTYFGGANYGYTF. As DNA, the CDR3 is TGTGCCAGCACCTATTTTGGTGGGGCTAACTATGGCTACACCTTC.